This TCR beta chain originates from a study of long-term antiretroviral therapy in people with HIV. Survey level was the resolution at which the v3.0 immunoSEQ assay ran. Researchers set sequencing to target about 35,000-55,000 T-cell genomes per sample. TCRdb keeps only in-frame clones here, not all; method: immunoSEQ multiplex PCR. The sample carries 24,000 or so clones, about 80% recorded once. Germline CDR1 and CDR2: SGHNT and YYREEE (reference sequence). This CDR3 spans 14 amino acids. Trimming took off 5 bases at V and 4 bases at J, with 13 bases between the two ends. The specimen was unsorted PBMCs, collected 1.2 years after starting antiretroviral therapy. The J gene is TRBJ1-3, the V gene TRBV5-4; D possibly corresponds to TRBD1 (6 bases). The clonotype originates from a middle-aged woman with HIV. DNA for the CDR3: TGTGCCAGCAGTCCGCAGGGGCTCGGAAACACCATATATTTT. Protein sequence: CASSPQGLGNTIYF. The full variable domain, with the rest looked up from reference TRBV5-4 and TRBJ1-3, is ETGVTQSPTHLIKTRGQQVTLRCSSQSGHNTVSWYQQALGQGPQFIFQYYREEENGRGNFPPRFSGLQFPNYSSELNVNALELDDSALYLCASSPQGLGNTIYFGEGSWLTVV.